The entry that follows covers one T cell receptor (beta chain) sequence. Its antigen is unknown. Between the trimmed V and J ends, which lost 0 bases and 2 bases, there was a span of 14 bases. The CDR3 is made up of 17 amino acids. Per the germline V gene, CDR1 is LNHDA and CDR2 is SQIVND (reference sequence). Produced via immunoSEQ multiplex PCR; TCRdb's table is partial and in-frame only. In the table there are 130,000 to 150,000 clones, about 86% of which are singletons. The data originate from a study of T cell responses to AZD1222 COVID-19 vaccine. Findings and limits, study-wide: Reportedly, nearly half of unique spike TCRs recognized epitopes outside B.1.351/B.1.1.7 mutations. There were mostly white British donors and more females than males, and clonal diversity was possibly underestimated. Increases in Spike-specific TCR breadth and depth were seen after two AZD1222 doses.

Specimen: peripheral blood, collected 28 days after the second AZD1222 dose. This chain links TRBV19 with TRBJ1-3, with D possibly matching TRBD1 (6 bases). The sequence was obtained from an adult who received the AZD1222 COVID-19 vaccine. CDR3 sequence reads: CASSIDLTGYAGNTIYF. DNA of the CDR3: TGTGCCAGTAGTATAGATCTCACAGGGTACGCTGGAAACACCATATATTTT.